The source of this TCR beta chain is a study of cytomegalovirus exposure and HLA in healthy donors (dated by TCRdb to 2016 to 2017). At the level of the whole study: In an earlier analysis of some 550 of the donors, about 270 Gb of sequence data and 90 million to 130 million unique TCR beta sequences from about 179 million T cells were reported. An early release that covered some 640 HLA-typed donors contained around 330 gigabases of sequencing data and around 85 million unique TCR sequences. Of the 300 to 450 genotyped donors, 80% to 90% were placed in the genetic ancestry cluster associated with self-reported Caucasian donors. The study aimed to test whether signatures of past pathogen exposure could be identified by cataloging public T cell receptors. The study used immunosequencing to profile the T cell repertoires of 670 or so subjects and linked those repertoires to cytomegalovirus serostatus. Along with the approximately 700-subject first cohort, a separate validation cohort of around 110 different subjects was used. To predict cytomegalovirus infection status, the study brought together high-throughput TCR immunosequencing, statistical association of individual TCRs with disease status, and machine learning. A later analysis re-analyzed previously published TCR beta repertoires from approximately 700 donors and added high-resolution HLA genotyping to study TCR occurrence patterns. In the later analysis, no new phenotypic data were used to find candidate immune exposures; instead, reliance was placed on TCR beta sequences and their occurrence across donors. To decide whether each TCR beta V gene segment behaved as functional or pseudogenic, an earlier analysis of over 500 of the donors relied on high-throughput TCR beta sequencing. Donor age, sex, ethnicity and CMV serostatus were collected together with the repertoire data. In a later genetic analysis, genome-wide SNP genotypes for about three fifths of the roughly 670 donors were used, and that subset was treated as a discovery cohort. Every discovery cohort repertoire had been produced on one sequencing platform. HLA typing covered class I and class II loci at four-digit resolution. Typing coverage varied by locus: roughly 629-640 donors for A, B, C, DRB1 and DQB1; about 520 for DQA1; 600 to 610 for DPA1; roughly 470 for DPB1. Because of strong linkage in the cohort, roughly five DR-DQ haplotypes were treated as single units for association and clustering. Among a few hundred genotyped donors of the cohort, an average of around 240,000 unique TCR beta nucleotide sequences were sequenced per donor, around 20% of them non-productive. General conclusions and limits of the study: A later analysis found that HLA-associated TCR beta chains were more clonally expanded and had lower generation probabilities than equally common non-associated chains. A group of highly shared sequence variants was considered likely to be a technical artifact of the sequencing pipeline. Linkage disequilibrium might explain the correlated functional status among segregating V segments, but an unknown experimental factor could not be ruled out. A further reported finding was that TCR beta sequences accurately predicted the HLA-A and HLA-B alleles for most subjects in the first cohort. Roughly uniform sequencing depth across donors was assumed in presence/absence analyses, although this assumption may not hold. The 87-base-pair reads could not distinguish some IMGT-functional V segments, including TRBV6-2 and TRBV6-3, so those segments were excluded. A later genetic analysis reported fewer N-insertions in productive TCRs among donors in an Asian-associated ancestry cluster than the roughly 700-donor mean. The classifier was reported to diagnose cytomegalovirus status with high specificity and sensitivity in both the original cohort and the validation cohort. HLA typing was unavailable for some donors at each locus, so association tests used only the typed subset. A total of 150 to 200 TCR beta chains were listed by the study as associated with cytomegalovirus. In vitro tests confirmed that a few of the cytomegalovirus-associated TCR beta chains recognize cytomegalovirus antigens. Specific HLA alleles were associated with 15,000 to 20,000 TCR beta sequences at a false discovery rate of 0.05 in a later analysis. Across donors, most TCR sequences were observed very rarely, whereas some public TCRs were present in many individuals. The cohort was sequenced for TCR beta chains only, and without alpha or paired-chain data the features that could be detected were limited. Strong co-occurrence of HLA alleles, especially DR and DQ, made assigning TCR associations to individual alleles difficult. A later analysis found that most CMV-associated TCR beta chains appeared HLA-restricted, with HLA associations seemingly driven largely by CMV exposure. The earlier analysis of nearly 600 of the donors excluded 15 to 20 rarely observed V segments, including chromosome 9 orphons, because counts were too low. For the cohort, immune exposure information was limited to CMV serostatus. According to a later analysis, TCR association rates differed among HLA loci, with DRB1 alleles showing the most associated TCRs and HLA-C alleles showing the fewest. According to the authors, the approach could potentially be generalized to other disease states and immunological phenotypes. An association between a missense DCLRE1C variant and V-gene and J-gene trimming of TCR beta chains was found in a later genetic analysis and replicated in an independent cohort. In an earlier analysis of some 500 of the donors, most TCR beta V segments were observed in productive rearrangements about 87% or about 30% of the time, broadly matching IMGT annotations. According to a later analysis, parvovirus B19, influenza, CMV and Epstein-Barr virus appeared linked to several top co-occurrence clusters.

For this clone: Its cognate antigen has yet to be identified. Qualities for individual bases were not recorded, and no much larger clone is one base off.

Via the germline V gene, CDR1 is MGHRA and CDR2 YSYEKL. V is pruned by 0 bases and J by 6 bases, leaving 19 bases of the junction without a gene match. The CDR3, from cysteine to phenylalanine, totals 21 residues. Only the CDR3 DNA stays, 63 bases, in frame from base 1. The cohort was made up of hundreds of healthy bone marrow donors. Cohort members were all nominally healthy when sampled, although unrecorded immune exposures were likely present. The donor was CMV seropositive and belonged to the group of over 250 seropositive cohort members. Each donor provided a peripheral blood sample, and peripheral blood mononuclear cells were used for TCR beta sequencing. Genomic DNA was extracted from the blood cell samples with the Qiagen DNeasy Blood Extraction Kit. The library was generated by the immunoSEQ multiplex PCR assay. For the multiplex PCR, a mixture combining 60 forward primers for TCR Vbeta segments and 13 reverse primers for TCR Jbeta segments was used. Amplification of the CDR3 region of rearranged TCR beta genes was performed with a multiplex PCR assay on genomic DNA. Amplified TCR beta libraries were sequenced as 87-base-pair reads on the Illumina HiSeq System. The study's own analysis went as follows. A later analysis tallied around 80 million unique TCR beta chains across the 640 or so repertoires, and about 12 million of those chains were shared by two or more donors. To remove PCR and sequencing errors, raw reads were error-corrected and collapsed into unique sequences using a nearest-neighbor algorithm that merged closely related sequences. CDR3 sequences were aligned to IMGT reference sequences to assign V, D and J gene segments. Each retained sequence needed at least a six-nucleotide match to both a V gene segment and a J gene segment. A rearrangement was called productive if the CDR3 had no stop codons and remained in frame with V and J, and every other rearrangement was called non-productive. Following IMGT convention, CDR3 was defined as the stretch from the second conserved V-encoded cysteine up to the conserved J-encoded phenylalanine. The earlier analysis of fewer than 750 of the donors excluded sequences that lacked an unambiguous match to a single V gene segment. An earlier analysis of fewer than 750 of the donors called V segments functional above 56.7% productive rearrangements and segregating when the between-donor standard deviation exceeded 5%. A statistical classification framework was built for diagnosing cytomegalovirus status from the catalog of TCR beta chain sequences. A later analysis assigned V and J genes by comparing TCR nucleotide sequences with IMGT/GENE-DB human TR gene sequences. In a later analysis, CDR3 sequences and most-parsimonious VDJ recombination scenarios were assigned using the TCRdist pipeline. A later analysis defined each TCR beta chain by its CDR3 amino acid sequence plus V-gene family, and excluded reads lacking a unique V-gene family. As a way to deal with suspected cross-contamination and a sequencing artifact, a later analysis dropped 450 to 700 nucleotide sequences that were highly shared and had low generation probability. For each public chain, a later analysis derived a clonal expansion index from normalized ranks of inferred template counts within each repertoire. In a later analysis, generation probabilities were computed using a VDJ recombination model fitted to out-of-frame rearrangements, and the results were checked against IGoR. In a later analysis, hypergeometric tests were used to score TCR-TCR, TCR-HLA and TCR-CMV co-occurrence, with a repertoire-size bias correction applied to TCR pairs. In a later analysis, false discovery rates were estimated by permuting HLA or CMV assignments 20 times. In a later analysis, co-occurring TCRs were grouped using DBSCAN, and TCRdist sequence similarity was added for clustering within HLA-allele-positive subsets. Co-occurrence clustering excluded repertoires with fewer than 30,000 or more than 120,000 public chains, plus five with anomalous nucleotide sharing. TCRdb mirrors the immuneACCESS table, restricted to in-frame sequences. Some clones are absent from its copies; in checked studies, under half trace to an unresolved V gene, and the reason for the others is unknown. V and J calls and clone size are copied from that table; D and trimming were computed from the DNA. The sample has about 260,000 clones on record, 80% to 90% of them singletons. Together, the top ten hold about 2% of the sample.

The TCR comes from a woman in her 40s in good health and CMV-seropositive. The sequence links TRBV4-1 to TRBJ2-1, with 11 bases matching TRBD2. The sequenced material came from PBMCs. The nucleotide sequence reads as follows: TGCGCCAGCAGCCAAGATCCGGGGAGAGTAGCGGGAGGGTCTCGGGCCAATGAGCAGTTCTTC. This codes for CASSQDPGRVAGGSRANEQFF.